This T cell receptor beta chain originates from a study of cytomegalovirus exposure and HLA in healthy donors. The CDR3 is 16 amino acids. CDR1 and CDR2 (germline): MGHRA, YSYEKL. Trimming stripped 3 bases from V and 4 bases from J, with 19 bases between. As for this clone: Antigen unknown.

General study points: Overall, approximately 150 TCR beta chains were annotated as cytomegalovirus-associated. Rare sequences made up most TCRs, while some public TCRs were found in many donors.

The repertoire was sequenced with immunoSEQ multiplex PCR; TCRdb's copy has only in-frame clones and lacks some. This sample has some 48,000 clones, with 94% found just once. The chain couples TRBV4-1 to TRBJ2-7; a possible D gene is TRBD2 (6 bases). Sequenced material: PBMCs. The sequence derives from a young woman in good health and CMV-seropositive. The CDR3 region has the DNA TGCGCCAGCAGCCACGCCCCCGGGACTTCATATTACGAGCAGTACTTC. Protein sequence: CASSHAPGTSYYEQYF.